The 13 T cell receptor beta chains below were found in one sample sequenced in a study of T cells in Graves' hyperthyroidism and ophthalmopathy. Amplification of TCR beta CDR3 regions used RNA as the template. HTBI primers drove first-round RT-PCR of the TCR CDR3. One entry per CDR3 protein results from TCRdb running MiXCR on the multiplex PCR reads. Here the sample spans 300,000 to 450,000 distinct CDR3 sequences, around 13% being singletons. Sequencing input: blood. The receptor source for this set is a woman aged 30 to 39 with Graves' ophthalmopathy.

This clonotype was recorded at least ten times. The chain employs TRBV20-1 and TRBJ1-2; D call uncertain. Germline V lookup: CDR1 DFQATT, CDR2 SNEGSKA (reference sequence). The CDR3 covers 14 residues. The germline V and J ends were trimmed by 6 bases and 5 bases, with 19 bases remaining between them. In DNA, the CDR3 is TGCAGTGCGAGCAACAGCTACCGGGAGTATGGCTACACCTTC. The encoded protein is CSASNSYREYGYTF.

The J gene is TRBJ2-7, the V gene TRBV15; no firm D call. The V gene's germline CDR1 is LNHNV and CDR2 YYDKDF (reference sequence). V lost 11 bases, J lost 0 bases, and 8 bases lay in between. This CDR3 is built from 11 residues. CDR3 bases: TGTGCCGTTTTTCTCTCCTACGAGCAGTACTTC. It is translated as CAVFLSYEQYF.

Concerning this clonotype: This sequence may be a read error, since a much larger clone differs from it by one base. The chain joins TRBV2 to TRBJ1-5; D unresolved. This CDR3 spans 14 amino acids. Germline values: CDR1 SNHLY, CDR2 FYNNEI. CDR3 residues: CASSRGYSDQPQHF. DNA of the CDR3: TGTGCCAGCAGTCGAGGATATAGCGATCAGCCCCAGCATTTT.

This clonotype was detected ten times or more. V and J are TRBV12-3 or TRBV12-4 and TRBJ2-3, with 12 positions matching TRBD2. This CDR3 spans 18 amino acids. The ends lost 6 bases at V and 0 bases at J; junction bases unmatched: 10. CDR3: CASSAPTSGGPSTDTQYF. CDR3 sequence (DNA): TGTGCCAGCAGCGCTCCAACTAGCGGGGGGCCAAGCACAGATACGCAGTATTTT.

In the case of this clonotype: This may come from a read error, since a much larger clone is one base off. This chain uses TRBV28 with TRBJ2-1; 12 bases map to TRBD2. The closer fit of TRBJ2-7 to the DNA end suggests the J call may be wrong. The CDR3 covers 16 residues. CDR1 is MDHEN and CDR2 is SYDVKM in the germline V gene. This CDR3 reads CASSVRLAGVLNEQYF. In DNA form, the CDR3 reads TGTGCCAGCAGTGTAAGACTAGCGGGGGTCCTCAATGAGCAGTACTTC.

To note about this clonotype: The junction departs from the called germline gene at one end, perhaps through a read error. This chain joins TRBV7-2 and TRBJ1-5, with 8 positions matching TRBD1. CDR1 and CDR2 (germline): SGHTA, FQGNSA. CDR3 length: 14 residues. The CDR3 protein is CASSPDRGNQLQHF. The CDR3 DNA is TGTGCCAGCAGCCCAGACAGGGGAAATCAGCTCCAGCATTTT.

In this sample, this clonotype turned up many times. This chain uses TRBV4-1 with TRBJ2-5, with D perhaps matching TRBD2 (5 bases). Germline lookup yields CDR1 MGHRA and CDR2 YSYEKL. This CDR3 comprises 15 residues. The V end was cut by 1 base, the J end by 4 bases, with 13 bases between. The CDR3 here is CASSQVHLAGETQYF. The CDR3 DNA follows: TGCGCCAGCAGCCAAGTCCACCTAGCAGGAGAGACCCAGTACTTC.

This clonotype has only a few counts. This sequence joins TRBV12-3 or TRBV12-4 and TRBJ1-3; TRBD1 agrees at 7 bases. V was pared by 5 bases and J by 0 bases, with 1 base of the junction left unmatched. The CDR3 has 14 residues. This CDR3 reads CASSGTVSGNTIYF. The CDR3 DNA reads as TGTGCCAGCAGTGGGACAGTCTCTGGAAACACCATATATTTT.

This clonotype was counted only a few times. The rearrangement joins TRBV29-1 to TRBJ2-5; D is undetermined. In germline, CDR1 is SQVTM, CDR2 ANQGSEA. The V end was cut by 1 base, the J end by 5 bases, with 8 bases between. The CDR3 consists of 12 residues. CDR3 loop: CSVEAIGETQYF. The CDR3 DNA sequence: TGCAGCGTTGAAGCCATTGGGGAGACCCAGTACTTC.

In the case of this clonotype: A much larger clone differs from this one at a single base, so this may be a read error. This chain connects TRBV2 to TRBJ1-5, with TRBD1 matching 7 bases. This CDR3 is 14 amino acids long. CDR1 is SNHLY, CDR2 FYNNEI, per germline. Written as DNA, the CDR3 is TGTGGCAGCAGTAAGGGGGCTGGCAATCAGCCCCAGCATTTT. Its translation: CGSSKGAGNQPQHF.

The chain joins TRBV9 to TRBJ2-3; 8 bases align to TRBD1. In germline, CDR1 is SGDLS, CDR2 YYNGEE. This CDR3 comprises 13 residues. V lost 5 bases and J lost 5; bases outside the gene matches: 4. The CDR3: CASRGTGGDTQYF. CDR3 sequence (DNA): TGTGCCAGCAGAGGGACAGGTGGAGATACGCAGTATTTT.

This clonotype was observed at least ten times. V usage is TRBV7-9 and J usage is TRBJ2-2; D is unresolved. Trimming removed 5 bases from V and 5 bases from J, with 12 bases in between. Germline loops: CDR1 SEHNR, CDR2 FQNEAQ (reference sequence). The CDR3 is made up of 14 amino acids. The CDR3 is CASSPPLGTGELFF. The CDR3 nucleotides are TGTGCCAGCAGCCCCCCCCTTGGAACCGGGGAGCTGTTTTTT.

This clonotype was seen at least ten times. CDR3 in amino acids: CSANPGQMNTEAFF. In DNA, the CDR3 is TGCAGTGCTAACCCGGGACAGATGAACACTGAAGCTTTCTTT. The chain employs TRBV20-1 and TRBJ1-1; 7 bases match TRBD1. CDR1 and CDR2 (germline): DFQATT, SNEGSKA (reference sequence). The V gene end was trimmed by 4 bases and the J gene end by 0 bases; junction bases not matched to a gene: 5. The CDR3 runs to 14 residues.